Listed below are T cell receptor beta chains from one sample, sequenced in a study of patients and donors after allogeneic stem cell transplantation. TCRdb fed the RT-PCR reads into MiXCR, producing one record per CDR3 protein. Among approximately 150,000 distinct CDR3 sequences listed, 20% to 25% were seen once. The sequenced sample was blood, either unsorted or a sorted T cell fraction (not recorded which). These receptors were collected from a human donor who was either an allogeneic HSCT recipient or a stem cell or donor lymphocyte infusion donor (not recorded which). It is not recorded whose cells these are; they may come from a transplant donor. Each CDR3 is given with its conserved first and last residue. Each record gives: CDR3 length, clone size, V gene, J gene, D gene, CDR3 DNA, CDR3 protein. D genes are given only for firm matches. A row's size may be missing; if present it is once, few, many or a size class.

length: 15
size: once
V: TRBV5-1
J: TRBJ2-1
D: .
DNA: TGCGCCAGCAGCTTACACACCGAGTCCTACAATGAGCAGTTCTTC
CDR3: CASSLHTESYNEQFF

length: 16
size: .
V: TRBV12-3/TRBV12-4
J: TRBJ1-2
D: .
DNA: TGTGCCAGCAGTTCGGCCCTATGGGGTCATAACTATGGCTACACCTTC
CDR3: CASSSALWGHNYGYTF

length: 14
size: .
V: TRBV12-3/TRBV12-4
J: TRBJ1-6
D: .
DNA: TGTGCCAGCCTTTTGTGGGGGAGGAATTCACCCCTCCACTTT
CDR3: CASLLWGRNSPLHF

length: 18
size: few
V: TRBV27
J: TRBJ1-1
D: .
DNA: TGTGCCAGCAGTTTAAGTGTGAGGCAGCGGGCTGATTCGACTGAAGCTTTCTTT
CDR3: CASSLSVRQRADSTEAFF

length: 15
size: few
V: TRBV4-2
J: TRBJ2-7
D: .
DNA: TGTGCCAGCAGCCAAGATACGGGCGGCACTTACGAGCAGTACTTC
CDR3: CASSQDTGGTYEQYF

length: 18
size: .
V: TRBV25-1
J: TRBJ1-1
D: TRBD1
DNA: TGTGCCAGCAGTGAAACACAGGGGGGAGAGAAAATGAACACTGAAGCTTTCTTT
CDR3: CASSETQGGEKMNTEAFF

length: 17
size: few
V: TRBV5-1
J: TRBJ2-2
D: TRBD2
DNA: TGCGCCAGCAGCACGAGAATAGCGGGGGTCGACACCGGGGAGCTGTTTTTT
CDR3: CASSTRIAGVDTGELFF

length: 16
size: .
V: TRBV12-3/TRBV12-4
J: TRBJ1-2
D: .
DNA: TGTGCCAGCAGTTTAGCGACGGACAGAGATAACTATGGCTACACCTTC
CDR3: CASSLATDRDNYGYTF

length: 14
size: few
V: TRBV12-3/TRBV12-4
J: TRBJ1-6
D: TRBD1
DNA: TGTGCCAGCAGTCCCTCAGGGGGGAGTTCACCCCTCCACTTT
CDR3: CASSPSGGSSPLHF

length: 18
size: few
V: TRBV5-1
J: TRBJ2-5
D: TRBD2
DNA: TGCGCCAGCAGCTTGGCCAAAATTTCTAGCGGGGACCAAGAGACCCAGTACTTC
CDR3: CASSLAKISSGDQETQYF

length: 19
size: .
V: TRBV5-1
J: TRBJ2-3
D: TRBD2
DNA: TGCGCCAGCAGCTTGAGGACCCAACTAGCGAGTCGGCCCACAGATACGCAGTATTTT
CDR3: CASSLRTQLASRPTDTQYF

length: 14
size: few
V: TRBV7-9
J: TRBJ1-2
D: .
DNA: TGTGCCAGCAGCTTAAGGTTGGGGGGCCACAAACTCACCTTC
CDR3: CASSLRLGGHKLTF

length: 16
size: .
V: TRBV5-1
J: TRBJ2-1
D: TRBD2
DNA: TGCGCCAGCAGCTTACTGACTAGCGGGGGAAACAATGAGCAGTTCTTC
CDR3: CASSLLTSGGNNEQFF

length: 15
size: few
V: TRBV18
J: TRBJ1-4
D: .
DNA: TGTGCCAGCTCACCCCGACGGGCAACTAATGAAAAACTGTTTTTT
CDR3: CASSPRRATNEKLFF

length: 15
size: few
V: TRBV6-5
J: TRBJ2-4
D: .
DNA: TGTGCCAGCAGTGACGGGGACCGGGCGAAAAACATTCAGTACTTC
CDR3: CASSDGDRAKNIQYF

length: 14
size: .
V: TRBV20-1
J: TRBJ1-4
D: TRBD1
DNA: TGCAGTGCTAGAGTGTTCAGGGGGCCTAGATTGCTGTTTTTT
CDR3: CSARVFRGPRLLFF

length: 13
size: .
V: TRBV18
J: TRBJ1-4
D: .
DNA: TGTGCCAGCTCCGGTTCCGGGAATGAAAAACTGTTTTTT
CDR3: CASSGSGNEKLFF

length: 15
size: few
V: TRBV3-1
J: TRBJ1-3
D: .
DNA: TGTGCCAGCAGCCAAGATGGGCAGACTGGAAACACCATATATTTT
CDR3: CASSQDGQTGNTIYF

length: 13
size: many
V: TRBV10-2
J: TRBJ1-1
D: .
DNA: TGCGCCAGCAGCTGGGATCGGAACACTGAAGCTTTCTTT
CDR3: CASSWDRNTEAFF

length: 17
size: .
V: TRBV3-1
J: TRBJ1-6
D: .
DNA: TGTGCCAGCAGCCAAGAGTTCGGGAGCTCCTATAATTCACCCCTCCACTTT
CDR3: CASSQEFGSSYNSPLHF

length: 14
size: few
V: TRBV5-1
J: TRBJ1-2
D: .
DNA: TGCGCCAGCAGCCTCCAGACAGGAACATATGGCTACACCTTC
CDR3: CASSLQTGTYGYTF

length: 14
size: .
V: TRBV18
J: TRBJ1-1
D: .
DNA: TGTGCCAGCTCACTAACAAGGGGGGAAACTGAAGCTTTCTTT
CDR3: CASSLTRGETEAFF

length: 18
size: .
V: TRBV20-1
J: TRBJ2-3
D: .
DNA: TGCAGTGCTAGAGATCAAGGGTGGGGTGGAGATTACACAGATACGCAGTATTTT
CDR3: CSARDQGWGGDYTDTQYF

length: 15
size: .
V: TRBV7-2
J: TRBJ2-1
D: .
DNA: TGTGCCAGCAGCTTAGGCAGGGGATCGGTCGATGAGCAGTTCTTC
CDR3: CASSLGRGSVDEQFF

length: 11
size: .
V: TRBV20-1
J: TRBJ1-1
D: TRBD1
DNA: TGCAGTGCCGGGGTTACAGGGGTGGCTTTCTTT
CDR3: CSAGVTGVAFF

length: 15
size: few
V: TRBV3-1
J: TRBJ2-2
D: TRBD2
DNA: TGTGCCAGCAGCTACGGGGGGGCGAACACCGGGGAGCTGTTTTTT
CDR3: CASSYGGANTGELFF

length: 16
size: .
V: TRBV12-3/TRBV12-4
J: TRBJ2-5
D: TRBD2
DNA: TGTGCCAGCAGCCTCGGACTAGCGGACCCCCAAGAGACCCAGTACTTC
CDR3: CASSLGLADPQETQYF

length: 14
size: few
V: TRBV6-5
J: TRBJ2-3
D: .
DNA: TGTGCCAGCAGTCCGGGGCCAGGGCGGGATACGCAGTATTTT
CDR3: CASSPGPGRDTQYF

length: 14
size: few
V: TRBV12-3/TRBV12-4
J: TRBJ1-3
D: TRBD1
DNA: TGTGCCAGCAGCCGAGGACAGGCCTTGGACACCATATATTTT
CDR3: CASSRGQALDTIYF

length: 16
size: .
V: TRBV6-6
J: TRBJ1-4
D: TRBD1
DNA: TGTGCCAGCAGTTGGGACAGGGAGGCAACTAATGAAAAACTGTTTTTT
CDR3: CASSWDREATNEKLFF

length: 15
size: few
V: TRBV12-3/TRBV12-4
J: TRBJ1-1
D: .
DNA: TGTGCCAGCAGTTTCACCGACGGGGATCTCACTGAAGCTTTCTTT
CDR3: CASSFTDGDLTEAFF

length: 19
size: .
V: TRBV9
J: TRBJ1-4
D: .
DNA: TGTGCCAGCAGCGTCCCCAGGGAAGGATCGTATACAACTAATGAAAAACTGTTTTTT
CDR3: CASSVPREGSYTTNEKLFF

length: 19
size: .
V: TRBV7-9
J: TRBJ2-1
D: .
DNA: TGTGCCAGCAGGTTGAATTTGGGACGAGCCGCTCTTCGCTACAATGAGCAGTTCTTC
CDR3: CASRLNLGRAALRYNEQFF

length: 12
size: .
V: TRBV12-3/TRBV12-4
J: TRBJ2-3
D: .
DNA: TGTGCCAGCAGTTTTCCCGGAGATACGCAGTATTTT
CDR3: CASSFPGDTQYF

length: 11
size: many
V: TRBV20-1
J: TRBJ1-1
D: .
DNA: TGCAGTGCTGGGGGTGACACTGAAGCTTTCTTT
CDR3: CSAGGDTEAFF

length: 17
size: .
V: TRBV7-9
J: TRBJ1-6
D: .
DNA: TGTGCCAGCAGCGCCGACCTTACCGCGGGACATAATTCACCCCTCCACTTT
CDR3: CASSADLTAGHNSPLHF

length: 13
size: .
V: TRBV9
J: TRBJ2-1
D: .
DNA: TGTGCCAGCAGCGTAGAGGACCACAATGAGCAGTTCTTC
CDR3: CASSVEDHNEQFF

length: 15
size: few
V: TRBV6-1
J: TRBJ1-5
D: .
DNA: TGTGCCAGCAGCGAAGGTATGCATAGCAATCAGCCCCAGCATTTT
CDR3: CASSEGMHSNQPQHF

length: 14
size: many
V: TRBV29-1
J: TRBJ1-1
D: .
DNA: TGCAGCGTTGTACGGAAGACGGTGAACACTGAAGCTTTCTTT
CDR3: CSVVRKTVNTEAFF

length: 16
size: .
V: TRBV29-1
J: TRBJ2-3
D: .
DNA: TGCAGCGTTGAAGATAAAGGCAAGGTCTACACAGATACGCAGTATTTT
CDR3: CSVEDKGKVYTDTQYF

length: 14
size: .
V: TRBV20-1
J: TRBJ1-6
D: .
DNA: TGCAGTGCTAGAGGGGACAAGTCCAATTCACCCCTCCACTTT
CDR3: CSARGDKSNSPLHF

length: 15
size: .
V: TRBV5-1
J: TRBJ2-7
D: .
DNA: TGCGCCAGCAGCTTGGCCTTAGGGCCTGTGAACGAGCAGTACTTC
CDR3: CASSLALGPVNEQYF

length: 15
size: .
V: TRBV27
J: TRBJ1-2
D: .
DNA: TGTGCCAGCAGTTTATATGCGATGGGGTCGGATGGCTACACCTTC
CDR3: CASSLYAMGSDGYTF

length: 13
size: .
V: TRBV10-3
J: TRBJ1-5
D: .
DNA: TGTGCCATCAGGCAGGGAGTGGACCAGCCCCAGCATTTT
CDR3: CAIRQGVDQPQHF

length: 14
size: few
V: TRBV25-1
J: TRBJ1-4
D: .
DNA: TGTGCCAGCAGTGACATTGCAACTAATGAAAAACTGTTTTTT
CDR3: CASSDIATNEKLFF

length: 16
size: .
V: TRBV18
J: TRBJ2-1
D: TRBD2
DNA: TGTGCCAGCTCACTTACCGGGACTAGCGTTTACAATGAGCAGTTCTTC
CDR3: CASSLTGTSVYNEQFF

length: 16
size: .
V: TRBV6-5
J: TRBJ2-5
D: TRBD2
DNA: TGTGCCAGCAGTTACTCGAATTGGGGGGGCCAAGAGACCCAGTACTTC
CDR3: CASSYSNWGGQETQYF

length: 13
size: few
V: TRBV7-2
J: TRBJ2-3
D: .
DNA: TGTGCCAGCAGCCCACACACTTTGGATACGCAGTATTTT
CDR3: CASSPHTLDTQYF